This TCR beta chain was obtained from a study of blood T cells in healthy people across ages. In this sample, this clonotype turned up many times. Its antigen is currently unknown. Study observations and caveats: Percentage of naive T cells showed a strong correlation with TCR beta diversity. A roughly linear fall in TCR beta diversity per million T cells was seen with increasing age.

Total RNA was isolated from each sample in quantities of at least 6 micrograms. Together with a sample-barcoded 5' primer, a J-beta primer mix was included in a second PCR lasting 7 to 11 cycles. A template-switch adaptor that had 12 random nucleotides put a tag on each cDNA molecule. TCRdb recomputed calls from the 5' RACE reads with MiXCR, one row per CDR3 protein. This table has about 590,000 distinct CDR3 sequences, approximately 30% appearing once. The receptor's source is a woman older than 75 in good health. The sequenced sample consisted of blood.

The CDR3 region is CASSPQGGGYTF. CDR3 in DNA: TGTGCCAGCAGTCCTCAGGGAGGCGGCTACACCTTC. The chain recombines TRBV12-3 or TRBV12-4 with TRBJ1-2; D is possibly TRBD1 (5 bases). CDR3 length: 12 amino acids. V was trimmed by 5 bases and J by 8 bases, leaving 12 bases between them.